This TCR beta chain stems from a study of blood T cells in healthy people across ages. Per the germline V gene, CDR1 is MNHEY and CDR2 is SVGEGT. Trimming removed 5 bases at V and 1 base at J, with 12 bases between. The CDR3 loop spans 15 amino acids. About this clonotype: Its specificity is not known.

Regarding the study as a whole: Fewer expanded clones and more diversity marked long-lived versus aged donors.

The use of a sample-barcoded 5' primer and a J-beta primer mix characterized a second PCR of about 6 to 12 cycles. TCRdb passed the 5' RACE reads through MiXCR, listing each CDR3 protein once. This table holds 450,000 to 650,000 distinct CDR3 sequences, 24% found once. The same specimen was also included in a second study, on T cells of mothers and their children. That investigation notes: Overlap in related mother-child pairs always slightly exceeded unrelated pairs, never significantly.

The J gene is TRBJ2-1, the V gene TRBV6-2 or TRBV6-3; the D is unclear. Sequenced sample: blood. The TCR was taken from a boy aged 5-17 years in good health. The CDR3 coding sequence is TGTGCCAGCAGTCACATGACTGGTTCCTACAATGAGCAGTTCTTC. Translated, it gives CASSHMTGSYNEQFF.